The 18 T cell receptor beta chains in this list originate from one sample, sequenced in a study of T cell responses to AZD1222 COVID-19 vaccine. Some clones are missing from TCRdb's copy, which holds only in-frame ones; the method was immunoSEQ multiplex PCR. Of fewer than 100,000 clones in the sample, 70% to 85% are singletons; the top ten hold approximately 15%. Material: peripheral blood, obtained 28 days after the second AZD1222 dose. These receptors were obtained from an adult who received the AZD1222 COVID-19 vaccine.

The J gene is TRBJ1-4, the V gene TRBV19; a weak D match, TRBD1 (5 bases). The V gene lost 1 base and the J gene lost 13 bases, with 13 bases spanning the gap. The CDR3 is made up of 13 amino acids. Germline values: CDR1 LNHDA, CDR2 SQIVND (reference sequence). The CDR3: CASSIAGTVRLFF. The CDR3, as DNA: TGTGCCAGTAGTATAGCGGGGACGGTACGACTGTTTTTT.

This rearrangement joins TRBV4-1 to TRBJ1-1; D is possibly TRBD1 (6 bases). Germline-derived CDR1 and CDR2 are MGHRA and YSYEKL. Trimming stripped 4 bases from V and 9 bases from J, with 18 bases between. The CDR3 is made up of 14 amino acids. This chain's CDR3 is CASSLNPGDPKAFF. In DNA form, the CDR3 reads TGCGCCAGCAGCCTAAACCCAGGGGACCCAAAAGCTTTCTTT.

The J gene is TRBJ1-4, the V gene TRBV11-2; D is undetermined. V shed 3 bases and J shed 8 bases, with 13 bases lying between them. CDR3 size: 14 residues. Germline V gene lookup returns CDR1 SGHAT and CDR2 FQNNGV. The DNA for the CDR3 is TGTGCCAGCAGCTTCATTTGGGCAGAGGAAAAACTGTTTTTT. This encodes CASSFIWAEEKLFF.

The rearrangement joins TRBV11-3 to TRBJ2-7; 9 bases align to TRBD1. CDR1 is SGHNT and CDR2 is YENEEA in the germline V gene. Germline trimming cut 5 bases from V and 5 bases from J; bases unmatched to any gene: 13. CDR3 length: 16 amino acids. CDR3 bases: TGTGCCAGCAGCGTAGGGGGCTGGGGACAGGGCGACGAGCAGTACTTC. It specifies CASSVGGWGQGDEQYF. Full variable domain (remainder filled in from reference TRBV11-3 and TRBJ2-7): EAGVVQSPRYKIIEKKQPVAFWCNPISGHNTLYWYLQNLGQGPELLIRYENEEAVDDSQLPKDRFSAERLKGVDSTLKIQPAELGDSAVYLCASSVGGWGQGDEQYFGPGTRLTVT.

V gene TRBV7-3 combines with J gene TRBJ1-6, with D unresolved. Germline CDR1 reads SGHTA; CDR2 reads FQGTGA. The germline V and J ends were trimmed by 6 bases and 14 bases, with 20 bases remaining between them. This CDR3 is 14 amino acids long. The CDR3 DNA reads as TGTGCCAGCAGTATAAACGGGAGAGGCGGGACCCTCCACTTT. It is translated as CASSINGRGGTLHF.

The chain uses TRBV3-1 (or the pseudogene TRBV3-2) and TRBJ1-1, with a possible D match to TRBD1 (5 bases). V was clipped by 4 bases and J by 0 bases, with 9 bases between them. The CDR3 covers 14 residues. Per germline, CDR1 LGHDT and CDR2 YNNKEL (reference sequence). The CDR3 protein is CASSLRDLNTEAFF. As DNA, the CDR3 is TGTGCCAGCAGCCTCAGGGATCTGAACACTGAAGCTTTCTTT.

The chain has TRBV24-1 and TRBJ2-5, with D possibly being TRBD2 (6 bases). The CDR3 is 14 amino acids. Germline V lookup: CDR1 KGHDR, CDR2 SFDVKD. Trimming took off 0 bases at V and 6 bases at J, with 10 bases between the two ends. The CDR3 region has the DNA TGTGCCACCAGTGATTTGCTGGGGGGAAAGACCCAGTACTTC. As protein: CATSDLLGGKTQYF.

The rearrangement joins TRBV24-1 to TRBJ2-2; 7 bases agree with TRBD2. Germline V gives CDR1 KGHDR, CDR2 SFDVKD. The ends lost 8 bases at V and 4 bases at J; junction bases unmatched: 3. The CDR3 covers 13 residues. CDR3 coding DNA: TGTGCCACCAATGCGGGAGTCACCGGGGAGCTGTTTTTT. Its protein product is CATNAGVTGELFF.

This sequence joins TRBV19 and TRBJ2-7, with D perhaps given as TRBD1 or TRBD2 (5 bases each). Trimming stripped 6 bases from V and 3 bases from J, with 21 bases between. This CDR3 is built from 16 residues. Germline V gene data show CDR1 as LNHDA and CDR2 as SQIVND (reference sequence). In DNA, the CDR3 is TGTGCCAGTAGGAGGGACCATAATTCTCCAAACTACGAGCAGTACTTC. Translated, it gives CASRRDHNSPNYEQYF.

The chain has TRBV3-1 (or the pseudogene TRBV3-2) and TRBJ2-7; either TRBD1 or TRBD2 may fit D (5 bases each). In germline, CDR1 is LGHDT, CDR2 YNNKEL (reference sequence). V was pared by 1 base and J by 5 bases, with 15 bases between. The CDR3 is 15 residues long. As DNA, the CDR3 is TGTGCCAGCAGCCAAGGAGGGGCGGCCGGGAACGAGCAGTACTTC. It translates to CASSQGGAAGNEQYF.

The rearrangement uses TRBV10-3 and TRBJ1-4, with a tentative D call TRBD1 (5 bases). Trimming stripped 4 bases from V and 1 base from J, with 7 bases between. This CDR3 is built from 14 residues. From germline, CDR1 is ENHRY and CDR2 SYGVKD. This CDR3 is CAISVGGTNEKLFF. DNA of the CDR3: TGTGCCATCAGTGTCGGGGGAACTAATGAAAAACTGTTTTTT.

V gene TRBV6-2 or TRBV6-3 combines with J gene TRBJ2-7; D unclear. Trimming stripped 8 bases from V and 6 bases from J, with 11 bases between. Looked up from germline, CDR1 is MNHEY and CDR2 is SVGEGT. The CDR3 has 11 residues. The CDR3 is CASGRQAEQYF. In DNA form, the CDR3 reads TGTGCCAGCGGCCGGCAGGCCGAGCAGTACTTC.

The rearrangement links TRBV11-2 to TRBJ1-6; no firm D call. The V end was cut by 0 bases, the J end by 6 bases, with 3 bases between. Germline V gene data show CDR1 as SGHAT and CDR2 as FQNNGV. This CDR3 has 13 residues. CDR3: CASSLEANSPLHF. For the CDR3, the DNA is TGTGCCAGCAGCTTAGAGGCTAATTCACCCCTCCACTTT.

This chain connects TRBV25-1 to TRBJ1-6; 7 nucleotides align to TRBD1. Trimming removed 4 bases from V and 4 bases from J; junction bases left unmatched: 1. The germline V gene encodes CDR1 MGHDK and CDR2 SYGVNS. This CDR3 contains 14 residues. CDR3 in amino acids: CASSGQGYNSPLHF. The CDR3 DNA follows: TGTGCCAGCAGTGGACAGGGATATAATTCACCCCTCCACTTT.

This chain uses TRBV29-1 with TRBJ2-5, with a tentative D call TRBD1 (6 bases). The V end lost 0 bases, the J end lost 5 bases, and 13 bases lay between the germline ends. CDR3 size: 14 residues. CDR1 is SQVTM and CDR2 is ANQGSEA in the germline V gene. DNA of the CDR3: TGCAGCGTTGAAGAGCGTCAGGGGATGGAGACCCAGTACTTC. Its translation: CSVEERQGMETQYF.

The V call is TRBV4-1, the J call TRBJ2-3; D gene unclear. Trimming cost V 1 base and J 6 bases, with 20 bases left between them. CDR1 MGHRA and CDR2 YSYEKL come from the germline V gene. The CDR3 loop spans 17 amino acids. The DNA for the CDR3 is TGCGCCAGCAGCCAAGGCAGAAACGAGGTACGATCGGATACGCAGTATTTT. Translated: CASSQGRNEVRSDTQYF.

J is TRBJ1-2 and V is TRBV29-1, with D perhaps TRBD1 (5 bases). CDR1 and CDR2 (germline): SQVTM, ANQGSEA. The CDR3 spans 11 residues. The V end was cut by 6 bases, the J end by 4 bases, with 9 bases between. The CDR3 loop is CSVGLRYGYTF. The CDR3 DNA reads TGCAGCGTGGGGCTCCGCTATGGCTACACCTTC.

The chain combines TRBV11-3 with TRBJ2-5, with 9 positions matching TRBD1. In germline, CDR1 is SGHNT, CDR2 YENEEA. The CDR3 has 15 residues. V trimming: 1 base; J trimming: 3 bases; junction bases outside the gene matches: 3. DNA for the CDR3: TGTGCCAGCAGCTTAGGGGGACAGGGTGAAGAGACCCAGTACTTC. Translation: CASSLGGQGEETQYF. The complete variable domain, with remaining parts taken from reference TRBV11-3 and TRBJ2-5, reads EAGVVQSPRYKIIEKKQPVAFWCNPISGHNTLYWYLQNLGQGPELLIRYENEEAVDDSQLPKDRFSAERLKGVDSTLKIQPAELGDSAVYLCASSLGGQGEETQYFGPGTRLLVL.